What follows describes a single T cell receptor beta chain. It has no known antigen specificity. Within one base of it there is no much larger clone, and no base qualities were kept. TCRbeta CDR3 regions were amplified from genomic DNA using the immunoSEQ Assay, a bias-controlled multiplex PCR. Processing in the source paper ran as follows. The number of nucleated cells in each sample was estimated from the amplification of reference gene primers within the assay. To quantify the absolute abundance of each unique TCRbeta CDR3 rearrangement, sequence reads were collapsed and filtered. For each sample, productive Simpson clonality was calculated by taking the square root of Simpson's diversity index across productive rearrangements. In TCRdb, the immuneACCESS table is reduced to in-frame sequences with V and J assigned. These tables do not hold every clone; where another copy was compared, an unresolved V gene accounts for under half, and the others remain unexplained. The V and J calls and clone size come from that table; D and trimming were worked out from the DNA. The sample profile shows fewer than 350,000 clones; about 86% of them were found once. Around 3.2% of the sample comes from the top ten.

The sample comes from a study of blood T cell repertoires in COVID-19 (dated by TCRdb to about 2020). For context, the study as a whole: The collaborator samples originated in the United States, Italy and Spain and spanned the acute and convalescent phases of COVID-19. Sample metadata almost always included a de-identified subject ID, COVID-19 status, age in years and sex. The samples were drawn from two sources: the first 160 participants of the ongoing ImmuneRACE study, and 1,254 subjects contributed by 6 global collaborators. Subjects who had been exposed to COVID-19, were actively infected with it, or had recovered from it provided the deeply sampled blood TCRbeta repertoires that made up the dataset. Where HLA class I and class II types were available, the types were taken from metadata supplied by the sample provider, not from assay-based typing. The material from the prospective study consisted of cDNA or gDNA derived from T cells, B-cell-depleted T cells, or PBMCs. The repertoires were released in a freely available public database intended as a resource for research on the immune response to SARS-CoV-2.

In the germline V gene (reference sequence), CDR1 corresponds to LGHDT and CDR2 to YNNKEL. Relative to germline, V is missing 1 base and J is missing 9 bases, with 3 bases of the junction outside any gene match. The CDR3 runs 14 residues from the cysteine to the phenylalanine. The sequence is cut down to CDR3 DNA, 42 bases in frame from base 1. Whole blood was collected in K2EDTA tubes by collaborating institutions according to the institutions' own protocols. Collaborator samples were shipped for TCRbeta analysis as frozen whole blood, isolated PBMCs, or DNA extracted from either sample type. Overall study outcomes, separate from this receptor: The quantity of clinical and demographic metadata differed by source and by participant and was supplied without curation.

The origin of this receptor is a woman aged 55-69 years with active or convalescent COVID-19. Sequenced sample: peripheral blood. Here the chain combines TRBV3-1 (or the pseudogene TRBV3-2) and TRBJ1-6, with TRBD1 matching 7 junction bases. In nucleotide form, the sequence is TGTGCCAGCAGCCAAGCAGGGGGAGGTTCACCCCTCCACTTT. This encodes CASSQAGGGSPLHF.